These 32 T cell receptor beta chains were all obtained from the same sample, sequenced in a study of blood T cells in healthy people across ages (dated by TCRdb to the mid-2010s). Library creation used 5' RACE. The sequencing machine was an Illumina HiSeq 2500. A second PCR of roughly 6 to 11 cycles was run with a J-beta primer mix and a sample-barcoded 5' primer. The raw public reads went through TCRdb reprocessing: fastp at Q25, MiXCR clone calling, in-frame beta chains kept. Rows merge per CDR3 protein into single entries with the most common DNA and genes. The sample data list roughly 700,000 distinct CDR3 sequences, and around 25% of these were observed just once. 9.4% of the sample comes from the top ten. A further study also used this sample, focusing on T cells of mothers and their children.

The source material was blood. These receptors were taken from a boy aged 5-17 years in good health.

The chain has TRBV5-1 and TRBJ2-5, with D uncertain. Germline V lookup: CDR1 SGHRS, CDR2 YFSETQ. The CDR3 covers 15 residues. V lost 2 bases to trimming and J lost 1 base, with 12 bases between them. The CDR3 is CASSFGTGIQETQYF. The CDR3 nucleotides read TGCGCCAGCAGCTTCGGTACGGGTATCCAAGAGACCCAGTACTTC.

This clonotype was detected only a few times. This rearrangement joins TRBV12-3 or TRBV12-4 to TRBJ1-2; TRBD1 matches 7 bases. V was pared by 5 bases and J by 7 bases, with 13 bases of the junction left unmatched. This CDR3 contains 15 residues. CDR3: CASSPWTGSPGGYTF. CDR3 sequence (DNA): TGTGCCAGCAGTCCCTGGACAGGATCTCCTGGTGGCTACACCTTC.

This clonotype came up once. The genes are TRBV4-1 and TRBJ1-2; D unclear. The germline V and J ends were trimmed by 0 bases and 5 bases, with 4 bases remaining between them. Per the germline V gene, CDR1 is MGHRA and CDR2 is YSYEKL. This CDR3 comprises 12 residues. The CDR3 loop is CASSQDLYGYTF. The CDR3 nucleotides read TGCGCCAGCAGCCAAGATCTTTATGGCTACACCTTC.

The chain is built from TRBV5-1 and TRBJ2-5; D is possibly TRBD1 or TRBD2 (5 bases each). The J call is doubtful: the DNA matches TRBJ2-7 better. Germline CDR1 is SGHRS and CDR2 is YFSETQ. This CDR3 has 16 amino acids. The CDR3 bases are TGCGCCAGCAGCTTGGAAGCCGGGACCGGGTTCCACGAGCAGTACTTC. It specifies CASSLEAGTGFHEQYF.

In this sample, this clonotype turned up a few times. The chain is built from TRBV29-1 and TRBJ2-1; D gene uncertain. V shed 4 bases and J shed 0 bases, with 10 bases lying between them. The CDR3 spans 14 residues. Germline CDR1 and CDR2: SQVTM and ANQGSEA. The CDR3 nucleotides are TGCAGCGTTGTCGGCCAGAGCTCCTACAATGAGCAGTTCTTC. This sequence encodes CSVVGQSSYNEQFF.

The chain joins TRBV5-5 to TRBJ2-7; D remains unclear. This CDR3 has 14 amino acids. V was pared by 3 bases and J by 9 bases, with 19 bases between. The germline V gene encodes CDR1 SGHKS and CDR2 YYEKEE (reference sequence). The CDR3 spells CASSSGFVSWTQYF. The CDR3 nucleotides are TGTGCCAGCAGCTCCGGCTTCGTCAGCTGGACGCAGTACTTC.

This clonotype was seen more than once but under ten times. The rearrangement joins TRBV7-9 to TRBJ2-3; D is unclear. CDR1 is SEHNR, CDR2 FQNEAQ, per germline (reference sequence). Trimming stripped 5 bases from V and 5 bases from J, with 8 bases between. This CDR3 comprises 12 residues. CDR3: CASSKGVDTQYF. CDR3 DNA sequence: TGTGCCAGCAGCAAAGGTGTAGATACGCAGTATTTT.

This clonotype has a handful of counts. V gene TRBV29-1 combines with J gene TRBJ2-1, with TRBD2 identical over 7 bases. CDR1 and CDR2 (germline): SQVTM, ANQGSEA. With V trimmed by 3 bases and J by 5 bases, 4 bases remained unmatched. The CDR3 is 13 amino acids. The CDR3 DNA sequence: TGCAGCGTTGAGCGGCGGGAGAACAATGAGCAGTTCTTC. Protein product: CSVERRENNEQFF.

This clonotype was seen only a few times. This chain joins TRBV7-8 and TRBJ2-1; 8 bases match TRBD2. Per the germline V gene, CDR1 is SGHVS and CDR2 is FQNEAQ. The CDR3 spans 16 residues. V lost 5 bases and J lost 7; bases outside the gene matches: 13. Here the CDR3 reads CASSRGRAGGGNEQFF. The CDR3 DNA reads as TGTGCCAGCAGCCGGGGGAGGGCGGGAGGAGGAAATGAGCAGTTCTTC.

This clonotype was recorded a few times. The J gene is TRBJ2-5, the V gene TRBV20-1; 7 positions agree with TRBD2. This CDR3 has 13 residues. With V trimmed by 6 bases and J by 2 bases, 6 bases remained unmatched. The V gene's germline CDR1 is DFQATT and CDR2 SNEGSKA (reference sequence). The chain's CDR3 is CSADTSVQETQYF. CDR3 nucleotides: TGCAGTGCCGATACTAGCGTTCAAGAGACCCAGTACTTC.

This clonotype turned up a few times. The CDR3 DNA reads as TGCAGCTACCGGAGGGGGTACAATGAGCAGTTCTTC. This codes for CSYRRGYNEQFF. The chain combines TRBV20-1 with TRBJ2-1, with D possibly called TRBD1 or TRBD2 (6 bases each). The CDR3 loop spans 12 amino acids. The germline gives CDR1 DFQATT, CDR2 SNEGSKA (reference sequence).

The rearrangement uses TRBV29-1 and TRBJ1-1; D remains ambiguous. The CDR3 runs 12 residues. Trimming stripped 6 bases from V and 7 bases from J, with 15 bases between. The germline gives CDR1 SQVTM, CDR2 ANQGSEA. The CDR3 DNA sequence: TGCAGCGTGAGAGAGTCAGCCAGTGAAGCTTTCTTT. It translates to CSVRESASEAFF.

The table lists this clonotype with a few counts. The J gene is TRBJ2-1, the V gene TRBV7-2, with D hard to call. Germline V gives CDR1 SGHTA, CDR2 FQGNSA. V lost 2 bases to trimming and J lost 3 bases, with 11 bases between them. This CDR3 is 15 amino acids long. Written as DNA, the CDR3 is TGTGCCAGCAGCTTACCCCAGCCGGGCTACAATGAGCAGTTCTTC. This gives the protein CASSLPQPGYNEQFF.

This clonotype was picked up a small number of times. This sequence joins TRBV4-1 and TRBJ2-1; 9 bases align to TRBD2. From germline, CDR1 is MGHRA and CDR2 YSYEKL. The CDR3 runs to 16 residues. The trim removed 6 bases at V and 2 bases at J, leaving 8 bases unmatched. As DNA, the CDR3 is TGCGCCAGCAGACCCAGGACTAGCGAAGCCTACAATGAGCAGTTCTTC. This codes for CASRPRTSEAYNEQFF.

This clonotype was detected a few times. The rearrangement joins TRBV28 to TRBJ2-5; 9 bases map to TRBD1. This CDR3 contains 15 residues. The V segment lost 7 bases and the J segment 11 bases; nucleotides outside the gene matches: 17. Germline values: CDR1 MDHEN, CDR2 SYDVKM. The CDR3 region is CASISRDRVPGEQYF. CDR3 bases: TGTGCCAGCATTTCTAGGGACAGGGTTCCCGGAGAGCAGTACTTC. Combining the CDR3 with reference TRBV28 and TRBJ2-5 gives the whole variable domain DVKVTQSSRYLVKRTGEKVFLECVQDMDHENMFWYRQDPGLGLRLIYFSYDVKMKEKGDIPEGYSVSREKKERFSLILESASTNQTSMYLCASISRDRVPGEQYFGPGTRLLVL.

This clonotype was seen a few times. The gene calls are TRBV6-5 and TRBJ2-1, with D maybe TRBD2 (5 bases). The CDR3 is 14 amino acids. V was shortened by 7 bases and J by 5 bases, with 15 bases between the two germline ends. Germline V gene sequence: CDR1 MNHEY, CDR2 SVGAGI. The CDR3 is CASTNVGRDNEQFF. The CDR3 DNA reads as TGTGCCAGCACCAACGTGGGGAGAGACAATGAGCAGTTCTTC.

The rearrangement links TRBV4-3 to TRBJ2-7; TRBD2 might be the D (5 bases). The germline V gene has CDR1 LGHNA and CDR2 YSLEER. The germline V and J ends were trimmed by 0 bases and 6 bases, with 12 bases remaining between them. The CDR3 spans 14 residues. The CDR3 loop reads CASSQENGVGEQYF. CDR3 nucleotides: TGCGCCAGCAGCCAAGAGAACGGGGTTGGCGAGCAGTACTTC.

In its sample, this clonotype was seen a few times. J is TRBJ1-1 and V is TRBV5-1; the D is unclear. The CDR3 consists of 14 residues. V lost 0 bases and J lost 1, with 7 bases in between. In germline, CDR1 is SGHRS, CDR2 YFSETQ. The CDR3: CASSLEVGNTEAFF. CDR3 bases: TGCGCCAGCAGCTTGGAGGTCGGGAACACTGAAGCTTTCTTT.

The chain combines TRBV2 with TRBJ1-2; possible D gene TRBD1, 5 bases. CDR1 SNHLY and CDR2 FYNNEI come from the germline V gene. Between the trimmed V and J ends, which lost 0 bases and 4 bases, there was a span of 12 bases. The CDR3 extends over 15 amino acids. For the CDR3, the DNA is TGTGCCAGCAGTGAAGCTGGGGCGAGGAGCTATGGCTACACCTTC. This sequence encodes CASSEAGARSYGYTF.

This clonotype was recorded a few times. The chain links TRBV2 to TRBJ2-2, with D perhaps TRBD1 (6 bases). Germline V CDR1 and CDR2: SNHLY, FYNNEI. Between the trimmed V and J ends, which lost 10 bases and 0 bases, there was a span of 15 bases. The CDR3 has 15 amino acids. CDR3 sequence: CATHFGQPNTGELFF. The DNA for the CDR3 is TGTGCCACCCACTTTGGACAGCCGAACACCGGGGAGCTGTTTTTT.

The genes are TRBV7-6 and TRBJ2-5; D not resolved. Judging by the DNA end, TRBJ2-1 fits better; the J call may be wrong. The CDR3 has 14 residues. Germline CDR1 is SGHVS and CDR2 is FNYEAQ. In DNA, the CDR3 is TGTGCCAGCAGCTTGTCTCTAATCAGAAATGAGCAGTTCTTC. This sequence encodes CASSLSLIRNEQFF.

The V gene is TRBV7-2, the J gene TRBJ2-1; 7 bases match TRBD2. The J call may not be correct, given that the DNA end is closer to TRBJ2-7. This CDR3 is 16 amino acids long. Germline V gene sequence: CDR1 SGHTA, CDR2 FQGNSA. Here the CDR3 DNA reads TGTGCCAGCAGCCGAGAGAGTGGCGGGGGTTCCTACGAGCAGTACTTC. This codes for CASSRESGGGSYEQYF.

The rearrangement links TRBV5-1 to TRBJ2-7, with D tentatively TRBD1 or TRBD2 (5 bases each). The DNA end favors TRBJ2-5, so the J call may be wrong. In germline, CDR1 is SGHRS, CDR2 YFSETQ. CDR3 length equals 15 residues. The CDR3 DNA sequence: TGCGCCAGCAGCCCTTGGAGAGGGGAGTTCGAGACCCAGTACTTC. This gives the protein CASSPWRGEFETQYF.

This clonotype was seen a few times. V is TRBV2 and J is TRBJ2-5, with TRBD2 matching over 8 bases. V gave up 3 bases and J gave up 3 bases; unmatched junction bases: 3. This CDR3 is 14 amino acids long. Germline V gene sequence: CDR1 SNHLY, CDR2 FYNNEI. CDR3 bases: TGTGCCAGCAGTGAGCGGGAGGAGAAAGAGACCCAGTACTTC. Translating gives CASSEREEKETQYF.

This clonotype appeared a few times. This chain links TRBV24-1 with TRBJ1-1, with TRBD1 matching over 9 bases. This CDR3 comprises 16 residues. CDR1 is KGHDR and CDR2 is SFDVKD in the germline V gene. V lost 4 bases and J lost 1; bases outside the gene matches: 6. For the CDR3, the DNA is TGTGCCACCAGTGACGGACGGGGACAGGGGAACACTGAAGCTTTCTTT. Translated: CATSDGRGQGNTEAFF.

V gene TRBV2 combines with J gene TRBJ2-5; D possibly corresponds to TRBD2 (6 bases). In germline, CDR1 is SNHLY, CDR2 FYNNEI. CDR3 size: 14 residues. Trimming removed 7 bases at V and 5 bases at J, with 17 bases between. CDR3 protein: CASTFRLVGETQYF. CDR3 DNA: TGTGCCAGCACTTTCCGACTAGTGGGTGAGACCCAGTACTTC.

The gene calls are TRBV28 and TRBJ2-1; D is perhaps TRBD1 (6 bases). This CDR3 region has 11 residues. Looked up from germline, CDR1 is MDHEN and CDR2 is SYDVKM. Between the trimmed V and J ends, which lost 4 bases and 9 bases, there was a span of 7 bases. CDR3 amino acids: CASSSGVEQFF. CDR3 nucleotides: TGTGCCAGCAGTTCAGGGGTTGAGCAGTTCTTC.

The chain is built from TRBV29-1 and TRBJ2-3; a possible D gene is TRBD2 (5 bases). Germline assignment: CDR1 SQVTM and CDR2 ANQGSEA. The CDR3 spans 14 residues. The V and J ends lost 4 bases and 1 base respectively, with 12 bases between them. The CDR3 DNA reads as TGCAGCGTTGGCCTAGCCGACCGCACAGATACGCAGTATTTT. This gives the protein CSVGLADRTDTQYF.

J is TRBJ2-5 and V is TRBV29-1; 8 nucleotides line up with TRBD2. The CDR3 spans 15 residues. Germline V CDR1 and CDR2: SQVTM, ANQGSEA. The V and J ends lost 4 bases and 5 bases, in that order; junction bases with no gene match: 12. CDR3 nucleotide sequence: TGCAGCGTTGGCGGTACAGCGGGAGTCACGGAGACCCAGTACTTC. Its protein is CSVGGTAGVTETQYF. The full variable domain, rest sourced from reference TRBV29-1 and TRBJ2-5, is SAVISQKPSRDICQRGTSLTIQCQVDSQVTMMFWYRQQPGQSLTLIATANQGSEATYESGFVIDKFPISRPNLTFSTLTVSNMSPEDSSIYLCSVGGTAGVTETQYFGPGTRLLVL.

The chain uses TRBV7-9 and TRBJ2-5; 11 bases line up with TRBD1. There are 15 residues in the CDR3. With 7 bases clipped from V and 1 base from J, the junction kept 5 bases outside the gene matches. From germline, CDR1 is SEHNR and CDR2 FQNEAQ (reference sequence). This CDR3 reads CASNDGQGAQETQYF. The CDR3 DNA reads as TGTGCCAGCAACGACGGACAGGGGGCCCAAGAGACCCAGTACTTC.

The chain has TRBV6-5 and TRBJ1-2, with 7 bases identical to TRBD1. The V gene's germline CDR1 is MNHEY and CDR2 SVGAGI. This CDR3 is 14 amino acids long. V gave up 8 bases and J gave up 3 bases; unmatched junction bases: 9. The CDR3 reads CASGLYQGDYGYTF. DNA for the CDR3: TGTGCCAGCGGGCTCTACCAGGGGGACTATGGCTACACCTTC.

The rearrangement links TRBV12-3 or TRBV12-4 to TRBJ2-7; 7 nucleotides align to TRBD2. V lost 10 bases, J lost 2 bases, and 11 bases stayed unmatched. The CDR3 loop spans 14 amino acids. The CDR3 bases are TGTGCCACCGGAGCGGGGAGGCAGCCCTACGAGCAGTACTTC. Amino acid sequence: CATGAGRQPYEQYF.